Listed below are T cell receptor beta chains from one sample, sequenced in a study of blood T cell repertoires in COVID-19. Repertoires were generated with immunoSEQ multiplex PCR, while TCRdb's copy carries only in-frame clones and drops some. The sample lists under 200,000 clones; about 82% were seen once. The sample consisted of peripheral blood. The receptors derive from a man aged 50 to 59 with active or convalescent COVID-19. CDR3s include the opening cysteine and the closing phenylalanine or tryptophan. Each record gives: V gene, D gene, J gene, clone size, CDR3 protein, CDR3 DNA. A D gene is named only where the DNA matches it firmly. Only part of the rows carry a size: once, few, many, or a class if the clone is expanded.

V: TRBV6-5; D: -; J: TRBJ2-1; size: -; CDR3: CASSYSRGGEQFF; DNA: TGTGCCAGCAGTTACTCTAGGGGGGGTGAGCAGTTCTTC
V: TRBV7-9; D: TRBD2; J: TRBJ2-1; size: -; CDR3: CASSLTGLEGNEQFF; DNA: TGTGCCAGCAGCTTAACGGGACTAGAGGGAAATGAGCAGTTCTTC
V: TRBV11-2; D: -; J: TRBJ2-2; size: -; CDR3: CASSLVPGTGELFF; DNA: TGTGCCAGCAGCTTGGTTCCCGGGACCGGGGAGCTGTTTTTT
V: TRBV4-2; D: TRBD2; J: TRBJ2-3; size: -; CDR3: CASSLYQSGASADTQYF; DNA: TGTGCCAGCAGCCTATACCAAAGCGGGGCGAGCGCAGATACGCAGTATTTT
V: TRBV18; D: TRBD1; J: TRBJ1-6; size: -; CDR3: CASSTSGQPGAGSPLHF; DNA: TGTGCCAGCTCAACATCGGGACAGCCAGGAGCTGGTTCACCCCTCCACTTT
V: TRBV11-2; D: -; J: TRBJ1-2; size: -; CDR3: CASSPQSGSPGYTF; DNA: TGTGCCAGCAGCCCCCAGTCAGGCTCACCTGGCTACACCTTC
V: TRBV19; D: -; J: TRBJ1-6; size: -; CDR3: CASSIEPGVQTPLHF; DNA: TGTGCCAGTAGTATAGAACCAGGGGTTCAAACACCCCTCCACTTT
V: TRBV7-9; D: TRBD1; J: TRBJ1-4; size: -; CDR3: CASSSRQGFGEKLFF; DNA: TGTGCCAGCAGCTCCCGACAGGGTTTTGGTGAAAAACTGTTTTTT
V: TRBV7-2; D: -; J: TRBJ1-3; size: -; CDR3: CASSFFDTIYF; DNA: TGTGCCAGCAGCTTTTTCGACACCATATATTTT
V: TRBV7-8; D: TRBD1; J: TRBJ1-5; size: -; CDR3: CASSLIRDRGQPQHF; DNA: TGTGCCAGCAGCTTAATCCGGGACAGGGGCCAGCCCCAGCATTTT
V: TRBV4-2; D: TRBD2; J: TRBJ2-1; size: many; CDR3: CASSQDSGGAYNEQFF; DNA: TGTGCCAGCAGCCAAGATAGCGGGGGGGCCTACAATGAGCAGTTCTTC
V: TRBV6-6; D: TRBD2; J: TRBJ2-1; size: -; CDR3: CASRQAGTSGSHEQFF; DNA: TGTGCCAGTAGACAAGCCGGGACTAGCGGGAGTCATGAGCAGTTCTTC
V: TRBV7-8; D: TRBD2; J: TRBJ2-7; size: -; CDR3: CASSLDSGGATYEQYF; DNA: TGTGCCAGCAGCTTAGATAGCGGGGGGGCAACCTACGAGCAGTACTTC
V: TRBV15; D: TRBD1; J: TRBJ1-1; size: -; CDR3: CATSRDRGRGGRLNTEAFF; DNA: TGTGCCACCAGCAGAGATAGGGGGCGGGGTGGACGGTTGAACACTGAAGCTTTCTTT
V: TRBV20-1; D: -; J: TRBJ2-7; size: -; CDR3: CSASLTAYEQYF; DNA: TGCAGTGCTAGTCTGACTGCCTACGAGCAGTACTTC
V: TRBV6-5; D: -; J: TRBJ2-2; size: -; CDR3: CASRDGGAGELFF; DNA: TGTGCCAGCAGGGATGGAGGGGCCGGGGAGCTGTTTTTT